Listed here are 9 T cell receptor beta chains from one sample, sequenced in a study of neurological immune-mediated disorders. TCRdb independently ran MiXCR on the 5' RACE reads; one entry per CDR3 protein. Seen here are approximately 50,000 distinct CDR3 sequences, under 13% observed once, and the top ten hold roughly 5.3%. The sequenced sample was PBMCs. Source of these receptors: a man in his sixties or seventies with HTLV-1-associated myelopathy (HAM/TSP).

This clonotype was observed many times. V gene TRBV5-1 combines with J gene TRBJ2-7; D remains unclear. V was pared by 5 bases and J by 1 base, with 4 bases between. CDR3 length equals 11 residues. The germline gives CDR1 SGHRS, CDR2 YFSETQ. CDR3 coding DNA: TGCGCCAGCAGGTCATCCTACGAGCAGTACTTC. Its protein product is CASRSSYEQYF.

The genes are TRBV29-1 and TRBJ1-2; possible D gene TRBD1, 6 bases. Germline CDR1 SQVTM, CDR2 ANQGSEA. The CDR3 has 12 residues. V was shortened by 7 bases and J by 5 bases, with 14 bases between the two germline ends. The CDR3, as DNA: TGCAGCGGCCAGGGGCCCGAATATGGCTACACCTTC. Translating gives CSGQGPEYGYTF.

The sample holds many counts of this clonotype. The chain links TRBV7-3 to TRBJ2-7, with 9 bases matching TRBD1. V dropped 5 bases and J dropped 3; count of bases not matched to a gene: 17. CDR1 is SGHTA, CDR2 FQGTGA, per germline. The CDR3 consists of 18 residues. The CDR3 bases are TGTGCCAGCAGCCCGACCCGGGACAGGGAATTTCACCACTACGAGCAGTACTTC. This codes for CASSPTRDREFHHYEQYF.

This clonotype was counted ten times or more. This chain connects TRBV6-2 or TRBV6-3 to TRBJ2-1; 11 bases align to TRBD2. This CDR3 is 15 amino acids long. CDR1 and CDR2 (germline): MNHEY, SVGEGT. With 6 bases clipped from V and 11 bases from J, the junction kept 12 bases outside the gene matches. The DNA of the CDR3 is TGTGCCAGCAGCCCTCAACTAGCGGGAGTATCTAAGCAGTTCTTC. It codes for CASSPQLAGVSKQFF.

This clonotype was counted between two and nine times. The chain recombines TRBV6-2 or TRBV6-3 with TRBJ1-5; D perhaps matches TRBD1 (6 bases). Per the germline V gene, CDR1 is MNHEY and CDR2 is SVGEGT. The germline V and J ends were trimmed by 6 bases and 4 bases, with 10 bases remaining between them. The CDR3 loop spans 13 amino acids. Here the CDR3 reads CASSETGNQPQHF. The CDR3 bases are TGTGCCAGCAGCGAAACAGGGAATCAGCCCCAGCATTTT.

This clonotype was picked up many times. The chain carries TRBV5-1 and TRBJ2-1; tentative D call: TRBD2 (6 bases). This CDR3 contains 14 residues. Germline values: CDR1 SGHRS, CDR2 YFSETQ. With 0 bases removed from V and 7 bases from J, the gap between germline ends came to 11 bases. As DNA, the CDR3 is TGCGCCAGCAGCTTGGCCATCGGGGGAAATGAGCAGTTCTTC. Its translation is CASSLAIGGNEQFF.

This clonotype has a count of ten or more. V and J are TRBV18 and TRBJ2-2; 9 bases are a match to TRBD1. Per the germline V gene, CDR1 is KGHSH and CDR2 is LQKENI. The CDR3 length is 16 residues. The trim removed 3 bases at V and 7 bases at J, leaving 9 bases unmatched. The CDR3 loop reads CASSPTGTGSGGELFF. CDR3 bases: TGTGCCAGCTCACCCACCGGGACAGGGAGTGGCGGGGAGCTGTTTTTT.

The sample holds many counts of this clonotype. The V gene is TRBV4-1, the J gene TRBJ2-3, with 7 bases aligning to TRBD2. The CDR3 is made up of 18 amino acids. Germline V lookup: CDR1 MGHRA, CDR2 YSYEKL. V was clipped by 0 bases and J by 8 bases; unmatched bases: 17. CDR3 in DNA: TGCGCCAGCAGCCAAGATCTGGCAGCGGGATCCTACCGAGCTACGCAGTATTTT. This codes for CASSQDLAAGSYRATQYF.

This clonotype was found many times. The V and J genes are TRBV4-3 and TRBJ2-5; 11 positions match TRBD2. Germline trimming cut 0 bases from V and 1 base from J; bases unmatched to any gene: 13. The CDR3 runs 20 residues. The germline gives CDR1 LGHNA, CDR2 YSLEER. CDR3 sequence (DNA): TGCGCCAGCAGCCAAGATCTGGTCCTAGCGGGAGGCTCAACCCAAGAGACCCAGTACTTC. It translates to CASSQDLVLAGGSTQETQYF.